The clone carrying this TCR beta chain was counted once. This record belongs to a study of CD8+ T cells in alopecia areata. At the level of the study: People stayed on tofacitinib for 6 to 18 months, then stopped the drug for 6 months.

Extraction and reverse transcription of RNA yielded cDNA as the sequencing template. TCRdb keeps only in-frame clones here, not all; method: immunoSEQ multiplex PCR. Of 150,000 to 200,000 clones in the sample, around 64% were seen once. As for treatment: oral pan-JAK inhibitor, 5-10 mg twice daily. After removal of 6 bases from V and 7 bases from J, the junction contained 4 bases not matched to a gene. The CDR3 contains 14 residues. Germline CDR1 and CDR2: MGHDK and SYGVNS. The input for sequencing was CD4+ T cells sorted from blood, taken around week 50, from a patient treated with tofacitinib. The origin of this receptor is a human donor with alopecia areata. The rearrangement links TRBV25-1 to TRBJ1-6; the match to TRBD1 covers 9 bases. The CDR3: CASRTDRGNSPLHF. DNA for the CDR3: TGTGCCAGCAGAACGGACAGGGGAAATTCACCCCTCCACTTT.